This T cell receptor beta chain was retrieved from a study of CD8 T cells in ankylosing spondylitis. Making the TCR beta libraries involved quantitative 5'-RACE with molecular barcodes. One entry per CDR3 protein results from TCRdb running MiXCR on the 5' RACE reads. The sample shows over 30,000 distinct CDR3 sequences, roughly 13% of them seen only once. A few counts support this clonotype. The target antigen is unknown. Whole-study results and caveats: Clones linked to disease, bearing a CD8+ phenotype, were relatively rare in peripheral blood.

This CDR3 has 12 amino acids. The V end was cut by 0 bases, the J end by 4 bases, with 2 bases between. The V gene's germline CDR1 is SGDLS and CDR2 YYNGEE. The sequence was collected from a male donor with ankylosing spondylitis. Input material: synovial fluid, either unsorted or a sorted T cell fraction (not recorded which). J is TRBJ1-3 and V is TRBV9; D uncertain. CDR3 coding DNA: TGTGCCAGCAGCGTAGGGGGAAACACCATATATTTT. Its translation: CASSVGGNTIYF.